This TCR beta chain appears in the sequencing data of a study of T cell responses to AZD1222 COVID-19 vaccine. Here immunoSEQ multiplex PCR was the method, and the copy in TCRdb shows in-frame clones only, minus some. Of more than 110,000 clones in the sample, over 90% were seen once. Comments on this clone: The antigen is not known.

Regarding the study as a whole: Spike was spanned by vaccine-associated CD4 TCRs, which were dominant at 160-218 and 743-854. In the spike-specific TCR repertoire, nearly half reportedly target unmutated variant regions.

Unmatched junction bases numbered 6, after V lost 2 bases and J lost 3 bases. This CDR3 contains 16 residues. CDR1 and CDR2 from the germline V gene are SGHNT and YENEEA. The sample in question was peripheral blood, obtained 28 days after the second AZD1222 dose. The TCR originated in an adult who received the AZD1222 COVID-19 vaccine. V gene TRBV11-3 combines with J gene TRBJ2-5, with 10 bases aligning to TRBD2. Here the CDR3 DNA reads TGTGCCAGCAGCTTAAGAGCGGGAGGGCCTAAAGAGACCCAGTACTTC. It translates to CASSLRAGGPKETQYF.